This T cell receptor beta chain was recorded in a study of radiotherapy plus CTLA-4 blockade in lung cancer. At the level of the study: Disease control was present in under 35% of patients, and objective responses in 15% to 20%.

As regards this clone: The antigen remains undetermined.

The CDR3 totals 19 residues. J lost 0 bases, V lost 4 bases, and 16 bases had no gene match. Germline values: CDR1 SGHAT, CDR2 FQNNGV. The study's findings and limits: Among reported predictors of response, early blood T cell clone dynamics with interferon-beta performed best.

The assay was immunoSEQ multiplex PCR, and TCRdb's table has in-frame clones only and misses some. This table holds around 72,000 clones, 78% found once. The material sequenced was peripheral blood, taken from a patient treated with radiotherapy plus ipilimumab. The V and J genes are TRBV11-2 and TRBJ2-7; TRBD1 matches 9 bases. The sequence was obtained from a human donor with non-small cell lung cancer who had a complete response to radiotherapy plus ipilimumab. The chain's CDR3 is CASSSRGFTGTGSSYEQYV. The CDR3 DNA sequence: TGTGCCAGCAGCTCCCGAGGATTTACCGGGACAGGGAGCTCCTACGAGCAGTACGTC.